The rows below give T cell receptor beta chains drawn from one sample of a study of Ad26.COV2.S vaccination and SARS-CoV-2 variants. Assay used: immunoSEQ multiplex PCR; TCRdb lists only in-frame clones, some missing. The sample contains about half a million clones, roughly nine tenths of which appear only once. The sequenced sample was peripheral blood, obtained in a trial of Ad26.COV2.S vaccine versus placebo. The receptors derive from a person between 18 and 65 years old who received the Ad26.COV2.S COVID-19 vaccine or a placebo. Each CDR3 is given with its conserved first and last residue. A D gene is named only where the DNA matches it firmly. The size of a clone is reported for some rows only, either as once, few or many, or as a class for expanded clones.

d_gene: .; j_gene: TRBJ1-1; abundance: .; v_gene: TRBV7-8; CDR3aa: CASSHNTEAFF; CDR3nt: TGTGCCAGCAGCCACAACACTGAAGCTTTCTTT
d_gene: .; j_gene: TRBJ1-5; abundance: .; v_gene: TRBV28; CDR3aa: CASSLLRQPQHF; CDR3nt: TGTGCCAGCAGTTTATTACGTCAGCCCCAGCATTTT
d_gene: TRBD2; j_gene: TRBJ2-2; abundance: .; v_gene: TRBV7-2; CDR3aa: CASSLWLAGEGGELFF; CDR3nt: TGTGCCAGCAGCTTATGGCTAGCGGGAGAGGGGGGGGAGCTGTTTTTT
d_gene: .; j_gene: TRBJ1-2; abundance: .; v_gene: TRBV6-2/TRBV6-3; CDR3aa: CASSYLRSPLEGGYTF; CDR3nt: TGTGCCAGCAGTTATCTGAGATCACCATTAGAGGGTGGCTACACCTTC
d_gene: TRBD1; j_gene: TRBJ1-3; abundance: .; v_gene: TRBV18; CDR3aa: CASSPYGTGVNTIYF; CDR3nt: TGTGCCAGCTCACCCTACGGGACAGGGGTAAACACCATATATTTT
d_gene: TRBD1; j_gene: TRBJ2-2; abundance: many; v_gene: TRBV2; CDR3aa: CASSWTGAGGELFF; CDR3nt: TGTGCCAGCAGTTGGACAGGGGCGGGCGGGGAGCTGTTTTTT
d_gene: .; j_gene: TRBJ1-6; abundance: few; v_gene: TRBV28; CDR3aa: CASSLTDRNSPLHF; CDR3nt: TGTGCCAGCAGTCTAACGGACAGAAATTCACCCCTCCACTTT
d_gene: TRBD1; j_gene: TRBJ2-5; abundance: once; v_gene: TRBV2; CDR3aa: CASRGTGQETQYF; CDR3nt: TGTGCCAGCAGGGGGACAGGGCAAGAGACCCAGTACTTC
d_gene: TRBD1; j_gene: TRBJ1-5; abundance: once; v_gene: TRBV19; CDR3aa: CASRETGNQPQHF; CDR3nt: TGTGCCAGTAGAGAGACAGGGAATCAGCCCCAGCATTTT
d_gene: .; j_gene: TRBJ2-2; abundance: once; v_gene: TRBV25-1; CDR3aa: CASSDAGRIRPGELFF; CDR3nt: TGTGCCAGCAGTGATGCGGGTCGGATCCGTCCCGGGGAGCTGTTTTTT
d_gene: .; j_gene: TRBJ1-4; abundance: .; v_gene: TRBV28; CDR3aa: CASRGTPGNNEKLFF; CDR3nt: TGTGCCAGCAGGGGGACTCCAGGGAATAATGAAAAACTGTTTTTT
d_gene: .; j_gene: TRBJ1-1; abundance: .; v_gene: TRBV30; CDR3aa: CAWSRRGGTEAFF; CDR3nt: TGTGCCTGGAGCCGTCGGGGCGGCACTGAAGCTTTCTTT
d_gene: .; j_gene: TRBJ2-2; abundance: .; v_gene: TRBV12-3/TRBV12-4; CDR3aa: CASSTAGELFF; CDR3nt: TGTGCCAGCAGTACAGCCGGGGAGCTGTTTTTT
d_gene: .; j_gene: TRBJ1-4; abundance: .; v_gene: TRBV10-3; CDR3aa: CAIRSGQGDEKLFF; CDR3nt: TGTGCCATCAGGAGCGGGCAGGGTGACGAAAAACTGTTTTTT